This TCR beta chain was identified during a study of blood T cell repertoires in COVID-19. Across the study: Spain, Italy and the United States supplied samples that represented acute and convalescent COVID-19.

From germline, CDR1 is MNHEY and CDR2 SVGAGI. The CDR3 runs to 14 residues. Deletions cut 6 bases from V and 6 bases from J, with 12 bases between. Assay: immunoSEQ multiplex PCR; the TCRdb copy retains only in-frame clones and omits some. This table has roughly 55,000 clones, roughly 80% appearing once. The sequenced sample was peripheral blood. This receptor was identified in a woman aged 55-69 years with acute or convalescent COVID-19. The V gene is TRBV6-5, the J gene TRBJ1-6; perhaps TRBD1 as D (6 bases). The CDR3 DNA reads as TGTGCCAGCAGGCCGGGACAAACTAATTCACCCCTCCACTTT. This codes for CASRPGQTNSPLHF.